This T cell receptor (beta chain) was obtained from a study of cytomegalovirus exposure and HLA in healthy donors. Study in general: A later analysis reported the same platform for the 120 validation repertoires and the 666 first-cohort repertoires. Overall study findings and caveats: TCR beta chains numbering approximately 150 were designated cytomegalovirus-associated.

Sequenced by immunoSEQ multiplex PCR; TCRdb stores in-frame clones only, minus some. This table has about 340,000 clones, 70% to 90% appearing once. As concerns this clone: Its antigen is undetermined.

The CDR3 loop spans 16 amino acids. In germline, CDR1 is LNHNV, CDR2 YYDKDF (reference sequence). Trimming removed 0 bases from V and 6 bases from J; junction bases left unmatched: 7. The clonotype originates from a young woman in good health and CMV-seronegative. J is TRBJ2-1 and V is TRBV15; 8 bases align to TRBD2. The specimen sequenced was PBMCs. CDR3 loop: CATSRDAAGAGNEQFF. The CDR3 DNA is TGTGCCACCAGCAGAGATGCAGCGGGAGCCGGCAATGAGCAGTTCTTC.